The rows below give T cell receptor beta chains drawn from one sample of a study of shared clonotypes between healthy human individuals. Repertoires were generated with immunoSEQ multiplex PCR, while TCRdb's copy carries only in-frame clones and drops some. The sample lists over 2 million clones, roughly 92% seen once, with 0.37% in the top ten. The specimen sequenced was naive CD4+ T cells from PBMCs. Source of these receptors: a man between 18 and 29 years old in good health. Some clones in this sample may be carry-over from other donors' samples. The CDR3 runs from the conserved cysteine through the conserved F or W. D genes are given only for firm matches. Expanded clones get a size class; other rows say once, few or many, or leave the size out.

CDR3 protein,CDR3 DNA,V gene,clone size,J gene,D gene
CASSSGGRGTEAFF,TGTGCCAGCAGCTCCGGGGGGCGGGGAACTGAAGCTTTCTTT,TRBV5-4,NA,TRBJ1-1,NA
CASSVVLAGNLGEQFF,TGTGCCAGCAGTGTTGTACTAGCGGGGAACCTAGGAGAGCAGTTCTTC,TRBV2,NA,TRBJ2-1,TRBD2
CASRSGGSTDTQYF,TGTGCCAGCAGGTCCGGGGGGAGCACAGATACGCAGTATTTT,TRBV27,NA,TRBJ2-3,TRBD2
CAWRRGGFNEQYF,TGTGCCTGGCGTCGAGGGGGTTTCAACGAGCAGTACTTC,TRBV30,NA,TRBJ2-7,NA
CASSLRGRTYEQYF,TGTGCCAGCAGCCTCAGGGGACGTACCTACGAGCAGTACTTC,TRBV7-8,NA,TRBJ2-7,NA
CASSLGGGSSYEQYF,TGCGCCAGCAGCTTGGGAGGGGGGAGTTCCTACGAGCAGTACTTC,TRBV5-1,NA,TRBJ2-7,NA
CASSSAGTGGGRNTEAFF,TGTGCCAGCAGCTCCGCCGGGACAGGGGGAGGAAGGAACACTGAAGCTTTCTTT,TRBV7-3,NA,TRBJ1-1,TRBD1
CASSIVRFPGPGNTIYF,TGTGCCAGTAGTATAGTCCGATTTCCAGGGCCTGGAAACACCATATATTTT,TRBV19,NA,TRBJ1-3,NA
CASSPLGPSDTQYF,TGTGCCAGCTCACCGTTGGGGCCGTCAGATACGCAGTATTTT,TRBV18,once,TRBJ2-3,NA
CASSVAGGLSGHSSYNEQFF,TGTGCCAGCAGCGTAGCTGGGGGACTTAGCGGCCATAGCTCCTACAATGAGCAGTTCTTC,TRBV9,NA,TRBJ2-1,NA
CASSQVIRGNTIYF,TGCGCCAGCAGCCAAGTGATCCGAGGAAACACCATATATTTT,TRBV4-1,once,TRBJ1-3,NA
CASSRDGTYEQYF,TGTGCCAGCAGCCGGGACGGAACCTACGAGCAGTACTTC,TRBV5-8,NA,TRBJ2-7,NA
CASVRLGDKNIQYF,TGTGCCAGTGTCCGATTAGGGGACAAAAACATTCAGTACTTC,TRBV28,NA,TRBJ2-4,NA
CASSLLSTEAFF,TGTGCCAGCAGTTTACTTAGCACTGAAGCTTTCTTT,TRBV28,NA,TRBJ1-1,NA
CASRTQPGQGLYEQYF,TGTGCCAGCAGAACTCAACCGGGACAGGGGCTCTACGAGCAGTACTTC,TRBV27,NA,TRBJ2-7,TRBD1
CASSGGTNTGELFF,TGTGCCAGCAGCGGCGGGACCAACACCGGGGAGCTGTTTTTT,TRBV9,NA,TRBJ2-2,NA
CASIPGSGSFGEQYF,TGTGCCAGCATTCCCGGTAGCGGGAGTTTCGGCGAGCAGTACTTC,TRBV28,NA,TRBJ2-7,TRBD2
CASSLEPPDRVYGYTF,TGTGCCAGCAGCTTGGAGCCGCCGGACAGGGTCTATGGCTACACCTTC,TRBV13,NA,TRBJ1-2,TRBD1
CSVLGQGAYEQYF,TGCAGCGTTTTAGGTCAGGGAGCCTACGAGCAGTACTTC,TRBV29-1,NA,TRBJ2-7,NA
CASTRPATGRDGYTF,TGTGCCAGCACCCGGCCCGCGACAGGGAGGGATGGCTACACCTTC,TRBV5-4,few,TRBJ1-2,TRBD1
CASQGLLTREQYF,TGTGCCAGCCAAGGACTTCTGACAAGGGAGCAGTACTTC,TRBV6-5,NA,TRBJ2-7,NA
CSVEDPGRELFF,TGCAGCGTTGAAGATCCGGGCCGGGAGCTGTTTTTT,TRBV29-1,NA,TRBJ2-2,NA
CASSIVAGKQPQHF,TGTGCCAGTAGTATAGTCGCAGGGAAGCAGCCCCAGCATTTT,TRBV19,once,TRBJ1-5,NA
CASSSRASTPSSTDTQYF,TGTGCCAGCAGTTCCCGGGCCTCCACCCCCTCTAGCACAGATACGCAGTATTTT,TRBV27,NA,TRBJ2-3,NA
CSVSVGTGMVEQFF,TGCAGCGTGAGTGTTGGGACAGGGATGGTTGAGCAGTTCTTC,TRBV29-1,NA,TRBJ2-1,TRBD1
CASSSLAGEQFF,TGTGCCAGCAGCTCCCTAGCGGGTGAGCAGTTCTTC,TRBV7-3,NA,TRBJ2-1,TRBD2
CASGVAEETQYF,TGTGCTAGTGGTGTAGCGGAAGAGACCCAGTACTTC,TRBV12-5,NA,TRBJ2-5,NA
CASSLVQGGTEAFF,TGTGCCAGCAGCTTAGTTCAAGGGGGCACTGAAGCTTTCTTT,TRBV7-2,NA,TRBJ1-1,NA
CASSFPRTGDGYTF,TGTGCCAGCAGTTTCCCCCGGACAGGGGATGGCTACACCTTC,TRBV28,NA,TRBJ1-2,TRBD1
CASSLRGGNYGYTF,TGTGCCAGCAGTTTAAGGGGGGGCAACTATGGCTACACCTTC,TRBV28,NA,TRBJ1-2,NA
CASSQDGTDGYTF,TGCGCCAGCAGCCAAGATGGGACAGATGGCTACACCTTC,TRBV4-3,NA,TRBJ1-2,TRBD1
CASSSRRRLGDTQYF,TGTGCCAGCAGTTCCCGGCGGCGACTGGGGGATACGCAGTATTTT,TRBV27,NA,TRBJ2-3,NA
CASHSNQEGYTIYF,TGTGCCAGCCATTCTAACCAAGAAGGGTATACCATATATTTT,TRBV28,NA,TRBJ1-3,NA
CSAGRSGRAVGTDTQYF,TGCAGCGCGGGGAGGAGCGGGAGGGCCGTCGGCACAGATACGCAGTATTTT,TRBV29-1,NA,TRBJ2-3,TRBD2
CASTGGDHPYNEQFF,TGTGCCAGCACTGGGGGGGACCATCCCTACAATGAGCAGTTCTTC,TRBV2,NA,TRBJ2-1,TRBD2
CASRLRAEQFF,TGTGCCAGCAGACTCCGGGCTGAGCAGTTCTTC,TRBV28,NA,TRBJ2-1,NA
CASRLTAASYEQYF,TGCGCCAGCAGATTGACAGCCGCCTCCTACGAGCAGTACTTC,TRBV5-1,NA,TRBJ2-7,NA
CAWSMDTNNEQFF,TGTGCCTGGAGTATGGACACTAACAATGAGCAGTTCTTC,TRBV30,NA,TRBJ2-1,NA
CASSLVGGPSYNEQFF,TGTGCCAGCAGCTTAGTAGGCGGCCCCTCCTACAATGAGCAGTTCTTC,TRBV7-8,NA,TRBJ2-1,NA
CASTLRLGQGGQETQYF,TGCGCCAGCACCTTACGGTTGGGACAGGGCGGTCAAGAGACCCAGTACTTC,TRBV5-1,NA,TRBJ2-5,TRBD1
CASSLVAGGLDTQYF,TGCGCCAGCAGCTTGGTAGCGGGAGGTTTGGATACGCAGTATTTT,TRBV5-1,NA,TRBJ2-3,TRBD2
CASSSHQKNTGELFF,TGTGCCAGCAGCTCCCACCAGAAGAACACCGGGGAGCTGTTTTTT,TRBV7-3,NA,TRBJ2-2,NA
CASSANVAPQYF,TGTGCCAGCAGCGCAAATGTCGCTCCCCAGTACTTC,TRBV7-9,NA,TRBJ2-7,NA
CASSPLAGGGLAGELFF,TGTGCCAGCAGTCCCCTAGCGGGAGGCGGTTTAGCCGGGGAGCTGTTTTTT,TRBV25-1,once,TRBJ2-2,TRBD2